The clone carrying this T cell receptor beta chain showed up just a few times. The authors' processing: Reference gene primer amplification yielded estimated nucleated cell counts. Data came from immunoSEQ multiplex PCR; TCRdb stores just in-frame clones and leaves some out. V, J and clone size were drawn from that table, and D and trimming were deduced from the DNA. The table records hundreds of thousands of clones, about four fifths of them present only once. The data are from a study of blood T cell repertoires in COVID-19. On the study more broadly: From the United States, Italy and Spain came samples of acute and convalescent COVID-19. PBMCs, B-cell-depleted T cells, or T cells were the source of the cDNA or gDNA that made up the material.

Germline CDR1 and CDR2: MDHEN and SYDVKM. The CDR3 is made up of 12 amino acids. V lost 5 bases and J lost 4, with 8 bases in between. Sequenced input: peripheral blood. This TCR was recovered from a woman aged 65 to 85 with acute or convalescent COVID-19. This chain connects TRBV28 to TRBJ1-2; D is perhaps TRBD1 (6 bases). The CDR3 DNA reads TGTGCCAGCAGTACAGGGTTCTATGGCTACACCTTC. This translates into CASSTGFYGYTF.